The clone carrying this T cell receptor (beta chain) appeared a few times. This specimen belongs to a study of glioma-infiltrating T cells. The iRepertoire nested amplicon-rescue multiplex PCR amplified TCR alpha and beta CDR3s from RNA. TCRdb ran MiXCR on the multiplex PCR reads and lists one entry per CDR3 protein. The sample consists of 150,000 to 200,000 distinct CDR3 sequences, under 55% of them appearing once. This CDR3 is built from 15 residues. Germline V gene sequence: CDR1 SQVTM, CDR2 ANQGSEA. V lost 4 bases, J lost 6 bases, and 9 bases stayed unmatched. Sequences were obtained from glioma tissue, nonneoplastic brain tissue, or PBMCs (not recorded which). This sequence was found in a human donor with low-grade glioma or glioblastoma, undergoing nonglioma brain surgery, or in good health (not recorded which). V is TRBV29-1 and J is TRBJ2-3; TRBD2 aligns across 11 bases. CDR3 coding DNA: TGCAGCGTTGTTTCCCTAGCGGGAGGACGTGATACGCAGTATTTT. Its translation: CSVVSLAGGRDTQYF.